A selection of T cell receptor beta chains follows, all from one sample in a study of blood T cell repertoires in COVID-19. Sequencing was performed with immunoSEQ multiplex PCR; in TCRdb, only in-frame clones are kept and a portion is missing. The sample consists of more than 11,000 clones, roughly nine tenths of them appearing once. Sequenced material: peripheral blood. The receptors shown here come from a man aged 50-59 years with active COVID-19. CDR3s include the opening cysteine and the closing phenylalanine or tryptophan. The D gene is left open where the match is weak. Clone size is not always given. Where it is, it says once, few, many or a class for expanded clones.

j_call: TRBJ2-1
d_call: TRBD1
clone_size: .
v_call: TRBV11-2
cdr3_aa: CASSLGQGRYNEQFF
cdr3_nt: TGTGCCAGCAGCTTGGGACAGGGGCGCTACAATGAGCAGTTCTTC

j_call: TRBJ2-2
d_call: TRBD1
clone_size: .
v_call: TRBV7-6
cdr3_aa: CASSITGGLTGELFF
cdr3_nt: TGTGCCAGCAGCATTACAGGGGGCCTCACCGGGGAGCTGTTTTTT

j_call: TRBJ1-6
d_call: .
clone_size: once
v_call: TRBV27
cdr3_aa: CASSLKGAGFANSPLHF
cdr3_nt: TGTGCCAGCAGTTTAAAGGGCGCGGGGTTTGCTAATTCACCCCTCCACTTT

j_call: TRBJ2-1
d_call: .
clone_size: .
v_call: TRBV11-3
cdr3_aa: CASSLFRADEQFF
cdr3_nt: TGTGCCAGCAGCTTATTCAGGGCGGATGAGCAGTTCTTC

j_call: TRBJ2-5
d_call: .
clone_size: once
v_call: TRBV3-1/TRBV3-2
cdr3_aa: CASTPRGIQETQYF
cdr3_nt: TGTGCCTCGACTCCAAGGGGGATCCAAGAGACCCAGTACTTC

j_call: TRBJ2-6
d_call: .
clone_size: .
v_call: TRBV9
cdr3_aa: CASSVDRGQRASGANVLTF
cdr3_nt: TGTGCCAGCAGCGTAGATAGAGGACAACGAGCTTCTGGGGCCAACGTCCTGACTTTC

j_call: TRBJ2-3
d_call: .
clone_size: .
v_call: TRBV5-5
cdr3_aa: CASSLPRLNTQYF
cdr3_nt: TGTGCCAGCAGCTTGCCCAGGCTGAATACGCAGTATTTT

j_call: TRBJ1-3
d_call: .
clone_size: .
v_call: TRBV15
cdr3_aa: CATSRDFPSSGNTIYF
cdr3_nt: TGTGCCACCAGCAGAGATTTCCCCTCCTCTGGAAACACCATATATTTT

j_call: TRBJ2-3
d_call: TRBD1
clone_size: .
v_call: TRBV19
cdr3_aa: CASSGPRTGETDTQYF
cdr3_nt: TGTGCCAGTAGTGGCCCCCGGACAGGGGAAACAGATACGCAGTATTTT

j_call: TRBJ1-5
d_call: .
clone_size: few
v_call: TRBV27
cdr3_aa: CASAQGRGGGGNQPQHF
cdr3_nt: TGTGCCAGCGCCCAGGGGAGGGGAGGAGGGGGCAATCAGCCCCAGCATTTT

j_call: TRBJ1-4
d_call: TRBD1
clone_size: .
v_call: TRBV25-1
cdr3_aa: CASRRQGLANEKLFF
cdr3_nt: TGTGCCAGCAGGCGACAGGGGCTGGCTAATGAAAAACTGTTTTTT

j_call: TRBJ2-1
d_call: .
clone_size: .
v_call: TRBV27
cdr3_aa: CASSSTYNEQFF
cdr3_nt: TGTGCCAGCAGTTCTACGTACAATGAGCAGTTCTTC

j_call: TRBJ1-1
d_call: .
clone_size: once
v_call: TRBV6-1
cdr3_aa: CASSELNRDTEAFF
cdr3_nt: TGTGCCAGCAGTGAATTAAATCGCGACACTGAAGCTTTCTTT

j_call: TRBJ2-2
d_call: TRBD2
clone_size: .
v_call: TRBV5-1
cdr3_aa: CASGSGGGSGELFF
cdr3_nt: TGCGCCAGCGGTTCGGGGGGAGGCTCCGGGGAGCTGTTTTTT

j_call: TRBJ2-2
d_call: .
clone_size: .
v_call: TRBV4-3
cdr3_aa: CASSQAENTGELFF
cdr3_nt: TGCGCCAGCAGCCAAGCAGAGAACACCGGGGAGCTGTTTTTT

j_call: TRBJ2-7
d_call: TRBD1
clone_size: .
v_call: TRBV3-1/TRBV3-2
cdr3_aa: CASSQWGGQGKPYEQYF
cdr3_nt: TGTGCCAGCAGCCAATGGGGGGGACAGGGTAAGCCCTACGAGCAGTACTTC

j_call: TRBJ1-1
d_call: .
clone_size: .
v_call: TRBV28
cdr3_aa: CASSRHSLNTEAFF
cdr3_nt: TGTGCCAGCAGCCGACACTCGTTGAACACTGAAGCTTTCTTT

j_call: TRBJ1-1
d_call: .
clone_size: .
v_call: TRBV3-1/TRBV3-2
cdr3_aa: CASSQYSFNPEAFF
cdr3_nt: TGTGCCAGCAGCCAGTACAGTTTCAATCCTGAAGCTTTCTTT

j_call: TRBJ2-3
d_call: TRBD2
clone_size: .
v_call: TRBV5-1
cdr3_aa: CASSLITGGPAADTQYF
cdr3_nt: TGCGCCAGCAGCTTGATTACGGGAGGGCCTGCCGCAGATACGCAGTATTTT